The 24 T cell receptor beta chains reported below all come from one sample, sequenced in a study of cytomegalovirus exposure and HLA in healthy donors. PCR was performed using 60 Vbeta and 13 Jbeta primers. The table came from immunoSEQ multiplex PCR; TCRdb's copy has only in-frame clones and leaves some out. The repertoire holds 180,000 or so clones, with roughly 79% as singletons. Sample: PBMCs. All receptors derive from a woman aged 25 to 39 in good health and CMV-seropositive.

This clone is a singleton in its sample. The V gene is TRBV25-1, the J gene TRBJ1-1, with 10 nucleotides matching TRBD1. The CDR3 runs to 14 residues. V dropped 6 bases and J dropped 5; count of bases not matched to a gene: 6. The germline gives CDR1 MGHDK, CDR2 SYGVNS. CDR3 bases: TGTGCCAGCAGGCCGGGACAGGGGAATACTGAAGCTTTCTTT. This translates into CASRPGQGNTEAFF.

The gene calls are TRBV19 and TRBJ2-4; D is possibly TRBD1 (5 bases). CDR3 length: 14 amino acids. V was clipped by 0 bases and J by 8 bases, with 11 bases between them. Germline V CDR1 and CDR2: LNHDA, SQIVND (reference sequence). The CDR3 region has the DNA TGTGCCAGTAGTATAGACCAGGGAAGCGACATTCAGTACTTC. It encodes CASSIDQGSDIQYF.

This chain joins TRBV5-6 and TRBJ1-2; 10 bases line up with TRBD1. The CDR3 contains 15 residues. Germline-derived CDR1 and CDR2 are SGHDT and YYEEEE. Trimming at V came to 4 bases and at J to 8 bases, leaving 11 bases not matched to a gene. The DNA for the CDR3 is TGTGCCAGCAGCCCCTGGGGGACAGGGGTAGACGGCTACACCTTC. This sequence encodes CASSPWGTGVDGYTF.

The V and J genes are TRBV4-1 and TRBJ1-3; D may be TRBD1 (5 bases). There are 16 residues in the CDR3. The V and J ends lost 2 bases and 0 bases respectively, with 11 bases between them. CDR1 and CDR2 (germline): MGHRA, YSYEKL. DNA of the CDR3: TGCGCCAGCAGCCAAATACAGGTTATCTCTGGAAACACCATATATTTT. Translated: CASSQIQVISGNTIYF.

The V gene is TRBV2, the J gene TRBJ1-6; no clear D. Trimming took off 8 bases at V and 6 bases at J, with 11 bases between the two ends. Germline V lookup: CDR1 SNHLY, CDR2 FYNNEI. The CDR3 loop spans 13 amino acids. The CDR3 DNA follows: TGTGCCAGCTCCGGGTCGATTAATTCACCCCTCCACTTT. Its protein is CASSGSINSPLHF.

The gene calls are TRBV18 and TRBJ1-1, with no clear D. Germline V lookup: CDR1 KGHSH, CDR2 LQKENI. This CDR3 spans 12 amino acids. Trimming stripped 3 bases from V and 2 bases from J, with 4 bases between. The CDR3, as DNA: TGTGCCAGCTCACCCACAAACACTGAAGCTTTCTTT. Protein: CASSPTNTEAFF.

In DNA form, the CDR3 reads TGTGCCAGCAGCTCAGCCGTAGCGGGAGCCGGCACAGATACGCAGTATTTT. It encodes CASSSAVAGAGTDTQYF. The rearrangement uses TRBV11-2 and TRBJ2-3; 9 nucleotides match TRBD2. From germline, CDR1 is SGHAT and CDR2 FQNNGV. Losses at the gene ends were 4 bases for V and 1 base for J; bases not matched to a gene: 9. This CDR3 region has 17 residues.

This clone was seen a few times. The rearrangement links TRBV4-1 to TRBJ2-5, with D perhaps TRBD1 (7 bases). From germline, CDR1 is MGHRA and CDR2 YSYEKL. V lost 3 bases, J lost 6 bases, and 17 bases lay in between. This CDR3 contains 15 residues. In DNA form, the CDR3 reads TGCGCCAGCAGCCAGAGACAGGGAGGTCTTAAGACCCAGTACTTC. Amino acid sequence: CASSQRQGGLKTQYF.

The CDR3: CASSQLSNAENIQYF. The CDR3 coding sequence is TGCGCCAGCAGCCAGCTTAGCAACGCGGAAAACATTCAGTACTTC. The rearrangement joins TRBV4-1 to TRBJ2-4; D remains ambiguous. The germline V gene has CDR1 MGHRA and CDR2 YSYEKL. The CDR3 runs to 15 residues. Deletions cut 3 bases from V and 5 bases from J, with 14 bases between.

The genes are TRBV19 and TRBJ1-1, with D unresolved. Trimming cost V 4 bases and J 0 bases, with 9 bases left between them. The CDR3 covers 14 residues. Germline V lookup: CDR1 LNHDA, CDR2 SQIVND (reference sequence). The CDR3 nucleotides read TGTGCCAGTAGTACGGAGGGCGTGAACACTGAAGCTTTCTTT. This encodes CASSTEGVNTEAFF.

The V gene is TRBV4-3, the J gene TRBJ2-1, with TRBD1 matching 7 bases. From germline, CDR1 is LGHNA and CDR2 YSLEER. This CDR3 spans 15 amino acids. V dropped 1 base and J dropped 4; count of bases not matched to a gene: 4. The CDR3 DNA reads as TGCGCCAGCAGCCAAGGAGGGACAGCATACAATGAGCAGTTCTTC. Protein product: CASSQGGTAYNEQFF.

With regard to this clone: Other nucleotide sequences in the sample specify the same CDR3. The chain recombines TRBV4-3 with TRBJ2-3; 11 nucleotides align to TRBD2. V was clipped by 0 bases and J by 3 bases; unmatched bases: 2. The V gene's germline CDR1 is LGHNA and CDR2 YSLEER. The CDR3 totals 16 residues. The CDR3 sequence is CASSQDLAGGTDTQYF. For the CDR3, the DNA is TGCGCCAGCAGCCAAGATCTAGCGGGGGGAACAGATACGCAGTATTTT.

The chain recombines TRBV2 with TRBJ1-1, with 8 bases matching TRBD1. CDR1 SNHLY and CDR2 FYNNEI come from the germline V gene. The length of the CDR3 is 16 residues. The V and J ends lost 7 bases and 0 bases, in that order; junction bases with no gene match: 10. The CDR3 region is CASTPTGAIMNTEAFF. The CDR3 nucleotides read TGTGCCAGCACCCCGACAGGGGCTATTATGAACACTGAAGCTTTCTTT.

The chain carries TRBV28 and TRBJ1-2; TRBD1 aligns across 11 bases. Trimming removed 5 bases from V and 5 bases from J; junction bases left unmatched: 10. The CDR3 is 16 amino acids. The germline CDR1 and CDR2 sequences are MDHEN and SYDVKM. DNA of the CDR3: TGTGCCAGCAGTATGGGACAGGGGGATTTTTCTTATGGCTACACCTTC. Its translation is CASSMGQGDFSYGYTF.

This clone came up once. In DNA, the CDR3 is TGTGCCAGCAGTTACTCAGGGGATAGGAGCTACACCTTC. Translated: CASSYSGDRSYTF. The chain couples TRBV5-5 to TRBJ1-2; perhaps TRBD1 as D (6 bases). The germline V and J ends were trimmed by 5 bases and 9 bases, with 17 bases remaining between them. The CDR3 has 13 residues. Germline CDR1 and CDR2: SGHKS and YYEKEE (reference sequence).

The J gene is TRBJ1-1, the V gene TRBV9; 7 bases map to TRBD1. Germline V gene data show CDR1 as SGDLS and CDR2 as YYNGEE. The CDR3 extends over 13 amino acids. V gave up 3 bases and J gave up 3 bases; unmatched junction bases: 2. The CDR3 DNA is TGTGCCAGCAGCGATCAGGGGGACACTGAAGCTTTCTTT. Translating gives CASSDQGDTEAFF. Together with reference TRBV9 and TRBJ1-1, the CDR3 gives the full variable domain: DSGVTQTPKHLITATGQRVTLRCSPRSGDLSVYWYQQSLDQGLQFLIQYYNGEERAKGNILERFSAQQFPDLHSELNLSSLELGDSALYFCASSDQGDTEAFFGQGTRLTVV.

The sample holds a few counts of this clone. In DNA form, the CDR3 reads TGTGCCAGCAGCCGACCCACAGGTTTGGATACGCAGTATTTT. Protein: CASSRPTGLDTQYF. The chain employs TRBV28 and TRBJ2-3; D perhaps matches TRBD1 (5 bases). Trimming cost V 6 bases and J 6 bases, with 16 bases left between them. The CDR3 has 14 residues. Germline CDR1 is MDHEN and CDR2 is SYDVKM.

Here the CDR3 DNA reads TGTGCCAGCAGCGCCGATATCCTTGGGGGCAGGGTAAACACTGAAGCTTTCTTT. This translates into CASSADILGGRVNTEAFF. The chain recombines TRBV9 with TRBJ1-1; perhaps TRBD1 as D (6 bases). Germline V gene lookup returns CDR1 SGDLS and CDR2 YYNGEE. V was trimmed by 3 bases and J by 2 bases, leaving 23 bases between them. The CDR3 is made up of 18 amino acids. Combining the CDR3 with reference TRBV9 and TRBJ1-1 gives the whole variable domain DSGVTQTPKHLITATGQRVTLRCSPRSGDLSVYWYQQSLDQGLQFLIQYYNGEERAKGNILERFSAQQFPDLHSELNLSSLELGDSALYFCASSADILGGRVNTEAFFGQGTRLTVV.

V and J are TRBV6-5 and TRBJ1-2; 9 bases are a match to TRBD1. The V gene end was trimmed by 6 bases and the J gene end by 2 bases; junction bases not matched to a gene: 7. This CDR3 has 15 amino acids. Germline V gene lookup returns CDR1 MNHEY and CDR2 SVGAGI. The CDR3 loop reads CASSRDRGFNYGYTF. The CDR3 coding sequence is TGTGCCAGCAGCCGTGACAGGGGGTTCAACTATGGCTACACCTTC.

The V call is TRBV27, the J call TRBJ1-5; 9 bases match TRBD1. CDR1 is MNHEY, CDR2 SMNVEV, per germline (reference sequence). There are 15 residues in the CDR3. V lost 5 bases to trimming and J lost 6 bases; unmatched junction nucleotides: 8. The CDR3 reads CASSLTGTGFQPQHF. Here the CDR3 DNA reads TGTGCCAGCAGTCTAACCGGGACAGGGTTTCAGCCCCAGCATTTT.

This rearrangement joins TRBV13 to TRBJ2-1, with TRBD1 matching over 7 bases. With V trimmed by 2 bases and J by 3 bases, 10 bases remained unmatched. The CDR3 length is 17 residues. The germline V gene has CDR1 PRHDT and CDR2 FYEKMQ (reference sequence). Here the CDR3 DNA reads TGTGCCAGCAGCTTAAGAAAGGGGGCGGCTTTCTACAATGAGCAGTTCTTC. Its protein product is CASSLRKGAAFYNEQFF.

This chain links TRBV28 with TRBJ1-4; D not resolved. The germline V gene has CDR1 MDHEN and CDR2 SYDVKM. V gave up 3 bases and J gave up 10 bases, with 9 bases separating them. CDR3 length equals 12 residues. In DNA form, the CDR3 reads TGTGCCAGCAGTTTTCGGGAGGGAAAACTGTTTTTT. It specifies CASSFREGKLFF.

This chain connects TRBV29-1 to TRBJ1-1; 9 bases are a match to TRBD1. This CDR3 comprises 14 residues. The germline CDR1 and CDR2 sequences are SQVTM and ANQGSEA. The trim removed 4 bases at V and 1 base at J, leaving 4 bases unmatched. The CDR3 region is CSVGGTGRNTEAFF. CDR3 sequence (DNA): TGCAGCGTTGGAGGGACAGGGCGGAACACTGAAGCTTTCTTT.

This clone was recorded only once. The rearrangement joins TRBV2 to TRBJ2-5; 8 nucleotides agree with TRBD2. From germline, CDR1 is SNHLY and CDR2 FYNNEI. With 8 bases clipped from V and 1 base from J, the junction kept 3 bases outside the gene matches. This CDR3 comprises 13 residues. CDR3 coding DNA: TGTGCCAGCTCTGGACTAGCCCAAGAGACCCAGTACTTC. This sequence encodes CASSGLAQETQYF.